This T cell receptor beta chain is from a study of cytomegalovirus exposure and HLA in healthy donors. Study as a whole: From donors who were HLA-typed, an early data release held about 85 million unique TCRs.

Notes on this clone: Its target is unknown.

Germline CDR1 is GTSNPN and CDR2 is SVGIG (reference sequence). The CDR3 length is 15 residues. J was trimmed by 5 bases and V by 3 bases; bases with no gene match: 10. Whole-study findings and limits: TCR association rates varied by HLA locus in a later analysis, with DRB1 highest and HLA-C lowest. With further analysis later on, most CMV-associated TCR beta chains appeared HLA-restricted. Most of the TCR beta V segments (in an earlier analysis) were productive either about 90% or about 30% of the time.

Amplification used 60 Vbeta primers and 13 Jbeta primers. Profiling relied on immunoSEQ multiplex PCR, and the TCRdb table lists in-frame clones only, not all of them. Of around 180,000 clones in the sample, more than 75% were seen once. This clonotype was obtained from a woman aged 18-29 years in good health and CMV-seronegative. The chain recombines TRBV30 with TRBJ2-7; 10 positions match TRBD2. Material: PBMCs. The CDR3 is CAWSRASGSLDEQYF. The CDR3 nucleotides are TGTGCCTGGAGCCGCGCTAGCGGGAGCTTAGACGAGCAGTACTTC.